These 23 T cell receptor beta chains were sequenced from one sample in a study of blood T cell repertoires in COVID-19. TCRdb's copy holds only in-frame clones and misses some; the assay was immunoSEQ multiplex PCR. The table has approximately 50,000 clones, around 86% seen once. The source material was peripheral blood. Receptors were obtained from a man in his fifties or sixties with active COVID-19.

The CDR3 spells CASRTGRRGETNEKLFF. DNA for the CDR3: TGTGCCAGCCGGACAGGTCGAAGAGGAGAGACTAATGAAAAACTGTTTTTT. The V call is TRBV19, the J call TRBJ1-4, with 7 bases lining up with TRBD1. Per the germline V gene, CDR1 is LNHDA and CDR2 is SQIVND (reference sequence). J gave up 2 bases and V 9 bases, and 15 bases lay outside the gene matches. This CDR3 is built from 17 residues.

The V and J genes are TRBV4-1 and TRBJ2-1, with D perhaps matching TRBD1 (6 bases). The germline CDR1 and CDR2 sequences are MGHRA and YSYEKL. Trimming stripped 0 bases from V and 3 bases from J, with 18 bases between. The CDR3 contains 18 residues. The CDR3 reads CASSQDIMGAGLYNEQFF. The DNA of the CDR3 is TGCGCCAGCAGCCAAGATATCATGGGGGCGGGTCTCTACAATGAGCAGTTCTTC.

V usage is TRBV5-1 and J usage is TRBJ1-1; D is undetermined. V dropped 4 bases and J dropped 4 bases, with 11 bases sitting between them. Germline V gene lookup returns CDR1 SGHRS and CDR2 YFSETQ. This CDR3 contains 13 residues. CDR3 DNA sequence: TGCGCCAGCAGCGGAGAGGGTGGCACTGAAGCTTTCTTT. Translated, it gives CASSGEGGTEAFF.

V and J are TRBV24-1 and TRBJ2-2; TRBD2 matches at 9 bases. J gave up 1 base and V 0 bases, and 2 bases lay outside the gene matches. The CDR3 extends over 17 amino acids. The germline gives CDR1 KGHDR, CDR2 SFDVKD. The CDR3 is CATSDLERGENTGELFF. Here the CDR3 DNA reads TGTGCCACCAGTGATTTGGAGCGGGGGGAGAACACCGGGGAGCTGTTTTTT.

The rearrangement links TRBV19 to TRBJ2-3; tentatively, D is TRBD2 (6 bases). V shed 6 bases and J shed 0 bases, with 22 bases lying between them. This CDR3 contains 18 residues. Germline V CDR1 and CDR2: LNHDA, SQIVND (reference sequence). The DNA of the CDR3 is TGTGCCAGTAGGAACCCCCCAGGGAGGAGCCTAAGCACAGATACGCAGTATTTT. This codes for CASRNPPGRSLSTDTQYF.

This clone was found a few times. The CDR3 region has the DNA TGTGCCAGCAGGTCGGGGGGGAGCTACGAGCAGTACTTC. The encoded protein is CASRSGGSYEQYF. The gene calls are TRBV27 and TRBJ2-7, with 8 bases that match TRBD2. V trimming: 6 bases; J trimming: 3 bases; junction bases outside the gene matches: 4. This CDR3 is 13 amino acids long. Germline CDR1 is MNHEY and CDR2 is SMNVEV (reference sequence).

The V call is TRBV11-2, the J call TRBJ1-3, with TRBD1 as a possible D gene (5 bases). The V gene's germline CDR1 is SGHAT and CDR2 FQNNGV. V was cut by 4 bases and J by 4 bases, with 11 bases left in between. This CDR3 is 14 amino acids long. CDR3 coding DNA: TGTGCCAGCAGCTGGGGGGGAACCGGAAACACCATATATTTT. It translates to CASSWGGTGNTIYF.

This clone was detected once. Here the CDR3 reads CAKMTGTSYNSPLHF. CDR3 coding DNA: TGTGCCAAAATGACAGGGACCTCCTATAATTCACCCCTCCACTTT. V and J are TRBV19 and TRBJ1-6; 7 bases are shared with TRBD1. The CDR3 has 15 amino acids. The ends lost 10 bases at V and 0 bases at J; junction bases unmatched: 6. The germline CDR1 and CDR2 sequences are LNHDA and SQIVND (reference sequence). The full variable domain, its missing parts supplied by reference TRBV19 and TRBJ1-6, is DGGITQSPKYLFRKEGQNVTLSCEQNLNHDAMYWYRQDPGQGLRLIYYSQIVNDFQKGDIAEGYSVSREKKESFPLTVTSAQKNPTAFYLCAKMTGTSYNSPLHFGNGTRLTVT.

This clone was found once. This chain links TRBV4-3 with TRBJ2-5, with a weak D call TRBD1 (5 bases). Per germline, CDR1 LGHNA and CDR2 YSLEER. Deletions cut 1 base from V and 4 bases from J, with 16 bases between. The CDR3 contains 16 residues. The CDR3 nucleotides read TGCGCCAGCAGCCAAGGGACATCTAAAAAGGTAGAGACCCAGTACTTC. Encoded protein: CASSQGTSKKVETQYF.

As DNA, the CDR3 is TGCAGTGCTAGTGACTCCGGGACAGGGAACAATGAGCAGTTCTTC. Its translation is CSASDSGTGNNEQFF. The chain employs TRBV20-1 and TRBJ2-1, with TRBD1 matching over 9 bases. Germline V lookup: CDR1 DFQATT, CDR2 SNEGSKA (reference sequence). Trimming removed 3 bases from V and 5 bases from J; junction bases left unmatched: 8. This CDR3 is built from 15 residues.

The chain couples TRBV15 to TRBJ2-7, with 7 bases matching TRBD1. The germline V gene has CDR1 LNHNV and CDR2 YYDKDF (reference sequence). V lost 3 bases to trimming and J lost 4 bases; unmatched junction nucleotides: 9. The CDR3 length is 15 residues. The CDR3 DNA reads as TGTGCCACCAGCAGGGGAACAGGGGAGACATACGAGCAGTACTTC. The encoded protein is CATSRGTGETYEQYF.

The rearrangement uses TRBV4-1 and TRBJ2-7, with 7 bases identical to TRBD2. V shed 0 bases, J shed 7 bases, and the junction held 6 bases outside the gene matches. The CDR3 sequence is 14 residues long. Germline V gene lookup returns CDR1 MGHRA and CDR2 YSYEKL. For the CDR3, the DNA is TGCGCCAGCAGCCAAGAGTGGGGGAGGGATGAGCAGTACTTC. Translated, it gives CASSQEWGRDEQYF.

The V call is TRBV6-1, the J call TRBJ2-6; TRBD1 matches 7 bases. The germline gives CDR1 MNHNS, CDR2 SASEGT. Trimming at V came to 2 bases and at J to 4 bases, leaving 5 bases not matched to a gene. The CDR3 sequence is 16 residues long. The CDR3 DNA sequence: TGTGCCAGCAGTGAACGAGGGGGCCCAGGGGCCAACGTCCTGACTTTC. Its translation is CASSERGGPGANVLTF.

The sample holds one count of this clone. V is TRBV7-9 and J is TRBJ2-5, with 10 nucleotides matching TRBD2. CDR1 and CDR2 from the germline V gene are SEHNR and FQNEAQ (reference sequence). This CDR3 is 17 amino acids long. V shed 4 bases and J 9 bases; nucleotides not matched to a gene: 17. The CDR3 sequence: CASSYTEVSGGPWAQYF. CDR3 in DNA: TGTGCCAGCAGCTACACGGAGGTTAGCGGGGGGCCCTGGGCCCAGTACTTC.

V is TRBV5-1 and J is TRBJ2-1; D is unresolved. The germline V and J ends were trimmed by 0 bases and 6 bases, with 13 bases remaining between them. CDR3 size: 15 residues. The V gene's germline CDR1 is SGHRS and CDR2 YFSETQ. CDR3 bases: TGCGCCAGCAGCTTGGCAGGTCAACACGGCAATGAGCAGTTCTTC. This translates into CASSLAGQHGNEQFF.

The V gene is TRBV4-3, the J gene TRBJ1-4; D not resolved. CDR1 is LGHNA and CDR2 is YSLEER in the germline V gene. V dropped 1 base and J dropped 0 bases, with 9 bases sitting between them. CDR3 length equals 16 residues. CDR3 nucleotide sequence: TGCGCCAGCAGCCAAGGAACAGTCCCAACTAATGAAAAACTGTTTTTT. This encodes CASSQGTVPTNEKLFF.

This chain joins TRBV5-5 and TRBJ1-1, with D tentatively TRBD1 (5 bases). Trimming pared 7 bases from V and 2 bases from J, leaving 18 bases between. CDR3 size: 15 residues. Germline CDR1 and CDR2: SGHKS and YYEKEE (reference sequence). CDR3 bases: TGTGCCAGCTACGGGTTGCCGGGGGGTAACACTGAAGCTTTCTTT. Translation gives CASYGLPGGNTEAFF.

The rearrangement uses TRBV19 and TRBJ2-7; perhaps TRBD1 as D (6 bases). Germline values: CDR1 LNHDA, CDR2 SQIVND (reference sequence). Trimming pared 10 bases from V and 1 base from J, leaving 11 bases between. The CDR3 sequence is 12 residues long. CDR3 nucleotides: TGTGCCACCTACAGGGTTTCCTACGAGCAGTACTTC. This encodes CATYRVSYEQYF.

The genes are TRBV11-2 and TRBJ1-3; perhaps TRBD1 as D (6 bases). The CDR3 has 16 amino acids. Germline CDR1 is SGHAT and CDR2 is FQNNGV. The V end was cut by 1 base, the J end by 4 bases, with 14 bases between. The CDR3 region has the DNA TGTGCCAGCAGCTTAGTGGGCAGGGGAAGAGGAAACACCATATATTTT. Translating gives CASSLVGRGRGNTIYF.

The V gene is TRBV6-6, the J gene TRBJ1-4, with TRBD1 identical over 9 bases. The CDR3 runs 14 residues. CDR1 and CDR2 from the germline V gene are MNHNY and SVGAGI (reference sequence). J lost 4 bases, V lost 5 bases, and 2 bases had no gene match. In DNA, the CDR3 is TGTGCCAGCAGTCTGACAGGGGGTAATGAAAAACTGTTTTTT. This translates into CASSLTGGNEKLFF.

The V and J genes are TRBV4-1 and TRBJ1-1, with unresolved D. The germline V gene has CDR1 MGHRA and CDR2 YSYEKL. The V end was cut by 2 bases, the J end by 3 bases, with 13 bases between. The CDR3 spans 15 residues. CDR3 sequence (DNA): TGCGCCAGCAGCCAACCCGTTTTAGCGGACACTGAAGCTTTCTTT. This sequence encodes CASSQPVLADTEAFF.

This chain joins TRBV5-4 and TRBJ1-1; 9 nucleotides agree with TRBD1. The CDR3 sequence is 15 residues long. CDR1 SGHNT and CDR2 YYREEE come from the germline V gene (reference sequence). The V segment lost 4 bases and the J segment 1 base; nucleotides outside the gene matches: 5. CDR3 DNA sequence: TGTGCCAGCAGCGTTCCGGGACAGGGGAACACTGAAGCTTTCTTT. It is translated as CASSVPGQGNTEAFF.

This sequence joins TRBV7-2 and TRBJ2-7, with 9 bases matching TRBD1. The CDR3 runs 13 residues. CDR1 SGHTA and CDR2 FQGNSA come from the germline V gene. The V and J ends lost 6 bases and 5 bases, in that order; junction bases with no gene match: 5. The CDR3 coding sequence is TGTGCCAGCAGTCGGGACAGGGTAAACGAGCAGTACTTC. Translation gives CASSRDRVNEQYF.